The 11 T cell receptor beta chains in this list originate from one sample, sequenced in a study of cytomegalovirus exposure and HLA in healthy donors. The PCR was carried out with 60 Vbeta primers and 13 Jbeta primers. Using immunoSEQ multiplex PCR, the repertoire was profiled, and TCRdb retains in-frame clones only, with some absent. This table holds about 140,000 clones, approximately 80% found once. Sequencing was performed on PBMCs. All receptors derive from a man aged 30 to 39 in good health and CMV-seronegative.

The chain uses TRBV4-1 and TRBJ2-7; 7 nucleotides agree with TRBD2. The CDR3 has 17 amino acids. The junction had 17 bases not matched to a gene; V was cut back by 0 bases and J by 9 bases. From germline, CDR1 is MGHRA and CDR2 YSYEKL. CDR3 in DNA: TGCGCCAGCAGCCAAGATGAGTTAGCGGGTACCCTCATCAGGCAGTACTTC. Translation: CASSQDELAGTLIRQYF.

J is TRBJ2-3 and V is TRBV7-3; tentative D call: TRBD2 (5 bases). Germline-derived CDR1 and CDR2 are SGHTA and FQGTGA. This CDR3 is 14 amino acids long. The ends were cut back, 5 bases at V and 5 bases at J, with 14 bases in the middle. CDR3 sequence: CASSTTGYGDTQYF. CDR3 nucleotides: TGTGCCAGCAGCACCACGGGGTACGGAGATACGCAGTATTTT.

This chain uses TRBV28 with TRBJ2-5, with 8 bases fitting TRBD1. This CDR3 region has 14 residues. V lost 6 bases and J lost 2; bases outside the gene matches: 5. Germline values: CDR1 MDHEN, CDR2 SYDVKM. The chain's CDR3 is CASRVTGVQETQYF. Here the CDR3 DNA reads TGTGCCAGCAGAGTGACAGGGGTTCAAGAGACCCAGTACTTC.

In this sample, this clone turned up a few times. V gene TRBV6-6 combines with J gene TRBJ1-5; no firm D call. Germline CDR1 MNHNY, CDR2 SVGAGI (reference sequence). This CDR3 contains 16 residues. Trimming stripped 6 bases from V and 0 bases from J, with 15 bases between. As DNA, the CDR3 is TGTGCCAGCAGCCTAATGACACGGAATAGCAATCAGCCCCAGCATTTT. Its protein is CASSLMTRNSNQPQHF.

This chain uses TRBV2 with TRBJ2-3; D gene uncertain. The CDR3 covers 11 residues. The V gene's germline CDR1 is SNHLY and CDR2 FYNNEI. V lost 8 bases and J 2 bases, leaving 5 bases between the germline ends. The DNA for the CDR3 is TGTGCCAGCGGCATCACAGATACGCAGTATTTT. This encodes CASGITDTQYF.

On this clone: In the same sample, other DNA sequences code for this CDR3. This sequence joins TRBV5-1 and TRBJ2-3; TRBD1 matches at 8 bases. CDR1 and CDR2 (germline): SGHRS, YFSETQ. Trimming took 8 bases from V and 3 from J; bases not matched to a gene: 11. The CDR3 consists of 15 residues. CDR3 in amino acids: CASSETGDITDTQYF. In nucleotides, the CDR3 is TGCGCCAGTAGTGAGACAGGGGACATAACAGATACGCAGTATTTT.

The CDR3 DNA reads TGTGCCAGCCTCACGAGGGCACCTGACTCCCCAGGTAACGAGCAGTACTTC. Encoded protein: CASLTRAPDSPGNEQYF. The rearrangement links TRBV5-8 to TRBJ2-7, with a possible D match to TRBD2 (5 bases). CDR3 length: 17 residues. Trimming pared 7 bases from V and 5 bases from J, leaving 28 bases between. Germline loops: CDR1 SGHTS, CDR2 YDEGEE.

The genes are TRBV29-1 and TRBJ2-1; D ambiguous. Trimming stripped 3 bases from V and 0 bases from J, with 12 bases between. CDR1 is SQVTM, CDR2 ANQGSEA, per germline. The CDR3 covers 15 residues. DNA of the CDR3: TGCAGCGTTGATATGCGGCTATACTCCTACAATGAGCAGTTCTTC. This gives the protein CSVDMRLYSYNEQFF.

CDR3 sequence reads: CASSFLGRNEKLFF. CDR3 DNA: TGTGCCAGCAGTTTCTTGGGGCGGAATGAAAAACTGTTTTTT. The V and J genes are TRBV28 and TRBJ1-4; a possible D gene is TRBD1 (5 bases). The CDR3 is made up of 14 amino acids. The germline V gene encodes CDR1 MDHEN and CDR2 SYDVKM. V lost 3 bases, J lost 5 bases, and 10 bases lay in between.

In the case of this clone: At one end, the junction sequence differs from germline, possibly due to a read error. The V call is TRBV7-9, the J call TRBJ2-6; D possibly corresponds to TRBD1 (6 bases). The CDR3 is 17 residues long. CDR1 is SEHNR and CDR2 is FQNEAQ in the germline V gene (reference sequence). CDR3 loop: CSSSLRTGNSGANVLTF. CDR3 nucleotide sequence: TGTTCCAGCAGCTTGCGTACAGGGAACTCTGGGGCCAACGTCCTGACTTTC.

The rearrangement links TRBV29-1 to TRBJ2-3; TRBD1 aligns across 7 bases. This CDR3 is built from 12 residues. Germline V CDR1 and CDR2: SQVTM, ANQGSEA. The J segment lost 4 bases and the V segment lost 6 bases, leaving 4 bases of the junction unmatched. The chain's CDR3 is CSVETGPDTQYF. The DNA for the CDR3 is TGCAGCGTAGAGACAGGGCCAGATACGCAGTATTTT.